This T cell receptor (beta chain) comes out of a study of blood T cell repertoires in COVID-19. Study summary: The origin of the acute and convalescent COVID-19 samples was the United States, Italy and Spain. T cells, B-cell-depleted T cells, or PBMCs supplied cDNA or gDNA.

Participants reported their clinical history, and cohort assignment relied on those reports. Per the authors' pipeline: Reference gene primer amplification yielded estimated nucleated cell counts. Sequencing was performed with immunoSEQ multiplex PCR; in TCRdb, only in-frame clones are kept and a portion is missing. D and trimming were read from the DNA, whereas the V and J calls and clone size are those reported in that table. The profile shows approximately 270,000 clones, 80% to 90% of them singletons. Germline V gene data show CDR1 as LGHDT and CDR2 as YNNKEL (reference sequence). The length of the CDR3 is 13 residues. V lost 1 base and J lost 1, with 2 bases in between.

The receptor comes from a woman between 50 and 59 years old who had recovered from COVID-19. The specimen was PBMCs or T cells enriched from blood (not recorded which). The gene calls are TRBV3-1 (or the pseudogene TRBV3-2) and TRBJ2-1; D remains ambiguous. CDR3 residues: CASSQASYNEQFF. In DNA form, the CDR3 reads TGTGCCAGCAGCCAAGCTTCCTACAATGAGCAGTTCTTC.